A selection of T cell receptor beta chains follows, all from one sample in a study of blood T cell repertoires in COVID-19. Profiling relied on immunoSEQ multiplex PCR, and the TCRdb table lists in-frame clones only, not all of them. Of 200,000 or so clones in the sample, 80% to 85% were seen once. The sample was PBMCs or T cells enriched from blood (not recorded which). The source is a man aged 40-50 years who had recovered from COVID-19. Each CDR3 is given with its conserved first and last residue. The D gene is left open where the match is weak. Size tells how often a clone was seen (once, few, many) or the class of an expanded clone, and some rows leave it out.

V	size	J	D	DNA	CDR3
TRBV4-1	NA	TRBJ1-2	NA	TGCGCCAGCAGCCACGGGAGTTGGGGGACCCACTATGGCTACACCTTC	CASSHGSWGTHYGYTF
TRBV4-3	few	TRBJ1-4	NA	TGCGCCAGCAGCCAAGCATACCCGACAGATGCAACTAATGAAAAACTGTTTTTT	CASSQAYPTDATNEKLFF
TRBV3-1/TRBV3-2	NA	TRBJ1-1	NA	TGTGCCAGCAGCCAAGATCAATTGGGGGGCACTGAAGCTTTCTTT	CASSQDQLGGTEAFF
TRBV4-1	NA	TRBJ1-3	NA	TGCGCCAGCAGCCACGCGGATCGGGACTCTGGAAACACCATATATTTT	CASSHADRDSGNTIYF
TRBV29-1	NA	TRBJ2-5	TRBD1	TGCAGTGTGACTACAGGGGAAGAGACCCAGTACTTC	CSVTTGEETQYF
TRBV3-1/TRBV3-2	NA	TRBJ2-7	TRBD1	TGTGCCAGCAGCCACCCAGACAGGGACTACGAGCAGTACTTC	CASSHPDRDYEQYF
TRBV9	NA	TRBJ2-7	TRBD2	TGTGCCAGCAGCGTGGGTAGGGCTAGCGGGGCGTACGAGCAGTACTTC	CASSVGRASGAYEQYF
TRBV7-2	NA	TRBJ1-6	NA	TGTGCCAGCAGCCCCCGAGCGGGGGCGGCGAATTCACCCCTCCACTTT	CASSPRAGAANSPLHF
TRBV11-2	NA	TRBJ1-2	NA	TGTGCCAGCAGCTTACGCAACTTTGGCTACACCTTC	CASSLRNFGYTF
TRBV30	few	TRBJ1-2	NA	TGTGCCTGGAACAGGCCAGCTAACTATGGCTACACCTTC	CAWNRPANYGYTF
TRBV6-5	NA	TRBJ1-1	NA	TGTGCCAGCAGGTCAGGATCGGGGAATCCTGAAGCTTTCTTT	CASRSGSGNPEAFF
TRBV19	NA	TRBJ2-3	NA	TGTGCCAGTAGTACCCGTCTCCGGGATACGCAGTATTTT	CASSTRLRDTQYF
TRBV29-1	few	TRBJ1-1	TRBD1	TGCAGCGAGACAGGGTTAGGGAACACTGAAGCTTTCTTT	CSETGLGNTEAFF
TRBV18	NA	TRBJ1-2	NA	TGTGCCAGCTCACCCTCGGACACCCGAGGCTACACCTTC	CASSPSDTRGYTF
TRBV3-1/TRBV3-2	few	TRBJ1-2	TRBD1	TGTGCCAGCAGCCACGCCCGACAGGGCCCGGGCACCTTC	CASSHARQGPGTF
TRBV5-5	NA	TRBJ1-1	NA	TGTGCCAGCAGCTCCCCCCTCGGTGCGGGGGGAGACACTGAAGCTTTCTTT	CASSSPLGAGGDTEAFF
TRBV3-1/TRBV3-2	NA	TRBJ1-2	NA	TGTGCCAGCAGAAATTCAGGGAACTATGGCTACACCTTC	CASRNSGNYGYTF
TRBV4-1	NA	TRBJ1-5	NA	TGCGCCAGCAGCCAAGATAATCGGGCAGGGCTTGGCAATCAGCCCCAGCATTTT	CASSQDNRAGLGNQPQHF
TRBV27	NA	TRBJ1-1	TRBD1	TGTGCCAGCTCGAATACCGGGACAGGGAGGGGTCTGGCGAACACTGAAGCTTTCTTT	CASSNTGTGRGLANTEAFF
TRBV19	NA	TRBJ1-5	NA	TGTGCCAGTGTCCCTAACAGGGACAATCAGCCCCAGCATTTT	CASVPNRDNQPQHF
TRBV11-1	NA	TRBJ2-7	NA	TGTGCCAGCAGCTTGAGGGCGGAGTGGGCCTACGAGCAGTACTTC	CASSLRAEWAYEQYF
TRBV5-6	NA	TRBJ1-6	TRBD1	TGTGCCAGCAGCTTGGGCCACAGGGGGATCAATTCACCCCTCCACTTT	CASSLGHRGINSPLHF
TRBV24-1	NA	TRBJ1-2	NA	TGTGCCACCAGTGACCCCGATGGAGCGGGCGGCTACACCTTC	CATSDPDGAGGYTF
TRBV6-6	NA	TRBJ2-2	NA	TGTGCCAGCAGTCCTGCCGGGGGGAACACCGGGGAGCTGTTTTTT	CASSPAGGNTGELFF
TRBV28	NA	TRBJ1-6	NA	TGTGCCAGCAGTTCACCCGGGCAGGGAGGGTACTCACCCCTCCACTTT	CASSSPGQGGYSPLHF
TRBV24-1	few	TRBJ2-2	NA	TGTGCCACCAGTGATTTGCACTTCCGGGAGCTGTTTTTT	CATSDLHFRELFF
TRBV15	many	TRBJ1-1	NA	TGTGCCACCAGCAGGCCGATTAGGGGGGAAGCTTTCTTT	CATSRPIRGEAFF
TRBV30	NA	TRBJ2-7	TRBD1	TGTGCCTGGAGTGTATTAGGGGTTAGCAGGGGGTACGAGCAGTACTTC	CAWSVLGVSRGYEQYF
TRBV5-1	NA	TRBJ1-5	NA	TGCGCCAGCAGCCCGGGGGACAGCAATCAGCCCCAGCATTTT	CASSPGDSNQPQHF
TRBV11-3	NA	TRBJ1-1	NA	TGTGCCAGCAGCTTACGAGGGAACACTGAAGCTTTCTTT	CASSLRGNTEAFF
TRBV5-1	NA	TRBJ2-3	TRBD1	TGCGCCAGCAGCTTGGAGGGGGCGTCAGATACGCAGTATTTT	CASSLEGASDTQYF
TRBV21-1	NA	TRBJ2-2	NA	TGTGCCAGCAGCAAGGTGGCTAGCGGGGGCCCTAACACCGGGGAGCTGTTTTTT	CASSKVASGGPNTGELFF
TRBV9	NA	TRBJ1-1	TRBD1	TGTGCCAGCAGCGTAACGGGACAGGGTGTGAACACTGAAGCTTTCTTT	CASSVTGQGVNTEAFF
TRBV5-6	NA	TRBJ2-7	TRBD1	TGTGCCAGCAGCCTGGGACAGGCTACCTACGAGCAGTACTTC	CASSLGQATYEQYF
TRBV3-1/TRBV3-2	NA	TRBJ1-1	TRBD1	TGTGCCAGCAGCAGACAGGGTAGGATAGCTTTCTTT	CASSRQGRIAFF
TRBV5-5	NA	TRBJ2-6	NA	TGTGCCAGCAGCTTGTTCAACAGGGTGGGTTCCTCTGGGGCCAACGTCCTGACTTTC	CASSLFNRVGSSGANVLTF
TRBV28	NA	TRBJ1-2	NA	TGTGCCAGCAGTTTAGGACAGCTTTATGGCTACACCTTC	CASSLGQLYGYTF
TRBV18	few	TRBJ1-1	NA	TGTGCCAGCTCACCGTGGCAGGACACTGAAGCTTTCTTT	CASSPWQDTEAFF
TRBV4-1	NA	TRBJ1-2	NA	TGCGCCAGCACCCCTAGCCCCCTTGACAAAGGCTACACCTTC	CASTPSPLDKGYTF